These T cell receptor beta chains were read from a single sample in a study of cytomegalovirus exposure and HLA in healthy donors. Some clones are missing from TCRdb's copy, which holds only in-frame ones; the method was immunoSEQ multiplex PCR. In total, the table holds 130,000 or so clones. Sample: PBMCs. The receptor set was obtained from a woman under 30 in good health and CMV-seronegative. Both conserved end residues are part of each CDR3. D genes are given only for firm matches.

j_gene,d_gene,v_gene,CDR3nt,CDR3aa
TRBJ2-5,TRBD1,TRBV7-2,TGTGCCAGCAGCGGGACAGGACAGGGCAGTGAGACCCAGTACTTC,CASSGTGQGSETQYF
TRBJ1-2,-,TRBV7-2,TGTGCCAGCAGCCCGGCAGGTGATTACTATGGCTACACCTTC,CASSPAGDYYGYTF
TRBJ2-1,-,TRBV25-1,TGTGCCAGCAGTGATATTCCCGTTGGAGTTGTCAATGAGCAGTTCTTC,CASSDIPVGVVNEQFF
TRBJ2-6,TRBD1,TRBV5-6,TGTGCCAGCAGCTTGGCCTGGGACAGGGGGCGGGGTGGGGCCAACGTCCTGACTTTC,CASSLAWDRGRGGANVLTF
TRBJ1-1,-,TRBV6-5,TGTGCCAGCAGTTACGGACAGTCGGGGACTGAAGCTTTCTTT,CASSYGQSGTEAFF
TRBJ2-7,TRBD1,TRBV5-4,TGTGCCAGCAGCTGGGACAGCTACGAGCAGTACTTC,CASSWDSYEQYF
TRBJ1-1,-,TRBV6-6,TGTGCCACCACACGAGGAGGGATGGCTTTCTTT,CATTRGGMAFF
TRBJ2-3,-,TRBV30,TGTGCCTGGAGTATAGGGCGGGTGGATACGCAGTATTTT,CAWSIGRVDTQYF
TRBJ2-7,TRBD1,TRBV7-9,TGTGCCAGCAGCTCCCGGGACAGGGGTTGGGACGAGCAGTACTTC,CASSSRDRGWDEQYF
TRBJ2-3,-,TRBV10-3,TGTGCCATCAGTGCGGGGGAAGGACTACGCACAGATACGCAGTATTTT,CAISAGEGLRTDTQYF
TRBJ1-1,-,TRBV10-1,TGCGCCAGTTCAGGGGACATGAACACTGAAGCTTTCTTT,CASSGDMNTEAFF
TRBJ1-5,TRBD1,TRBV18,TGTGCCAGCTCACAAACCGGGACAGGGATTGGTCAGCCCCAGCATTTT,CASSQTGTGIGQPQHF
TRBJ2-1,-,TRBV4-3,TGCGCCAGCAGCCAAGAATTAAACAATGAGCAGTTCTTC,CASSQELNNEQFF
TRBJ1-2,-,TRBV28,TGTGCCAGCCAACCAGGGGTGGTCTATGGCTACACCTTC,CASQPGVVYGYTF
TRBJ2-6,-,TRBV4-3,TGCGCCAGCAGCCAAGATACGTCTCGGAACGTCCTGACTTTC,CASSQDTSRNVLTF
TRBJ2-7,-,TRBV28,TGTGCCAGCAGTACCAGGGGCGAGCAGTACTTC,CASSTRGEQYF
TRBJ1-2,-,TRBV9,TGTGCCAGCAGCGTAACAGGAAATGCTAACTATGGCTACACCTTC,CASSVTGNANYGYTF
TRBJ2-5,-,TRBV21-1,-,CASILAGFQETQYF
TRBJ2-7,-,TRBV7-3,TGTGCCAGCAGCGCGGGGACGTCGGGGGAGCAGTACTTC,CASSAGTSGEQYF
TRBJ2-7,TRBD1,TRBV7-9,TGTGCCAGCAGCTCAACCGGGACAGGGGGGATCGAGCAGTACTTC,CASSSTGTGGIEQYF
TRBJ1-4,TRBD1,TRBV5-5,TGTGCCAGCAGCATGGGGACAGCCATTAATGAAAAACTGTTTTTT,CASSMGTAINEKLFF
TRBJ1-5,-,TRBV6-5,TGTGCCAGCAGCCGAGACGGGAGAGGTGATCAGCCCCAGCATTTT,CASSRDGRGDQPQHF
TRBJ2-2,TRBD2,TRBV30,TGTGCCTGGATCAGGGCGGGAGTCATCACCGGGGAGCTGTTTTTT,CAWIRAGVITGELFF
TRBJ2-1,TRBD1,TRBV7-2,TGTGCCAGCAGCTTAGCGGGCGGACAGGGGGCGCTATATGAGCAGTTCTTC,CASSLAGGQGALYEQFF
TRBJ2-2,TRBD1,TRBV5-1,TGCGCCAGCAGCTTAGGCCCGGGACAGACCGGGGAGCTGTTTTTT,CASSLGPGQTGELFF
TRBJ2-1,TRBD2,TRBV5-1,TGCGCCAGCAGCTTCGTAGCGGGGTCCTACAATGAGCAGTTCTTC,CASSFVAGSYNEQFF
TRBJ1-1,-,TRBV6-5,TGTGCCAGCAGTTACGTAGAGAACACTGAAGCTTTCTTT,CASSYVENTEAFF
TRBJ2-2,-,TRBV7-2,TGTGCCAGCAGCTTACAGGGGACCGGGGAGCTGTTTTTT,CASSLQGTGELFF
TRBJ2-2,TRBD1,TRBV19,TGTGCCAGTACCTACTCAGGACAGGGGATCGCCGGGGAGCTGTTTTTT,CASTYSGQGIAGELFF
TRBJ1-4,-,TRBV19,TGTGCCAGTAGTATGGTTCAGGGAAATGAAAAACTGTTTTTT,CASSMVQGNEKLFF
TRBJ2-3,TRBD1,TRBV2,TGTGCCAGCAGAAAACAGACAGGGTCGACAGATACGCAGTATTTT,CASRKQTGSTDTQYF
TRBJ2-6,-,TRBV11-2,TGTGCCAGCAGCCCCCCTAGGGGGGGGGCCAACGTCCTGACTTTC,CASSPPRGGANVLTF
TRBJ1-2,TRBD1,TRBV6-5,TGTGCCAGCAGTTTTACGGCCGGGACAGCTTATGGCTACACCTTC,CASSFTAGTAYGYTF
TRBJ1-2,TRBD1,TRBV11-1,TGTGCCAGCAGCCATGGACAGGTTTATGGCTACACCTTC,CASSHGQVYGYTF
TRBJ1-2,TRBD1,TRBV9,TGTGCCAGCAGCGAAAAAGTAGCCCTGGGGGAACAGGGGGCAGGTGGCTACACCTTC,CASSEKVALGEQGAGGYTF
TRBJ2-5,-,TRBV5-1,TGCGCCAGCAGCTTGGCATTTCAATCAGAGACCCAGTACTTC,CASSLAFQSETQYF
TRBJ2-6,-,TRBV7-3,TGTGCCAGCAGCAACCAAGCGTATACTTTCTCTGGGGCCAACGTCCTGACTTTC,CASSNQAYTFSGANVLTF
TRBJ1-4,-,TRBV21-1,TGTGCCACGGTACAGGGGGATAATGAAAAACTGTTTTTT,CATVQGDNEKLFF
TRBJ2-1,-,TRBV29-1,TGCAGCGTCAGAGGTCCGGGCAATGAGCAGTTCTTC,CSVRGPGNEQFF